The rows below give T cell receptor beta chains drawn from one sample of a study of blood T cell repertoires in COVID-19. Measured with immunoSEQ multiplex PCR; TCRdb has only the in-frame clones, and not every one. The repertoire holds about 240,000 clones, with around 87% as singletons. The material sequenced was peripheral blood. These receptors originate from a woman aged 70-85 years with active or convalescent COVID-19. Each CDR3 is given with its conserved first and last residue. Each record gives: clone size, D gene, J gene, V gene, CDR3 protein, CDR3 DNA. A D gene is named only where the DNA matches it firmly. The size of a clone is reported for some rows only, either as once, few or many, or as a class for expanded clones.

abundance: once; d_gene: NA; j_gene: TRBJ1-2; v_gene: TRBV7-9; CDR3aa: CASSLEGLDGYTF; CDR3nt: TGTGCCAGCAGCTTAGAGGGGTTGGATGGCTACACCTTC
abundance: NA; d_gene: NA; j_gene: TRBJ2-6; v_gene: TRBV10-3; CDR3aa: CAVRSAGANVLTF; CDR3nt: TGTGCCGTCAGGAGCGCTGGGGCCAACGTCCTGACTTTC
abundance: NA; d_gene: NA; j_gene: TRBJ1-1; v_gene: TRBV11-2; CDR3aa: CASGRGSTEAFF; CDR3nt: TGTGCCAGCGGCCGGGGAAGCACTGAAGCTTTCTTT
abundance: NA; d_gene: TRBD1; j_gene: TRBJ1-2; v_gene: TRBV2; CDR3aa: CATSSGTGEHYGYTF; CDR3nt: TGTGCCACTTCCTCCGGGACAGGGGAACACTATGGCTACACCTTC
abundance: once; d_gene: TRBD1; j_gene: TRBJ1-3; v_gene: TRBV3-1/TRBV3-2; CDR3aa: CASQGTGTNTIYF; CDR3nt: TGTGCCAGTCAGGGGACAGGGACGAACACCATATATTTT
abundance: NA; d_gene: NA; j_gene: TRBJ1-6; v_gene: TRBV6-5; CDR3aa: CASSYTRQAGSPLHF; CDR3nt: TGTGCCAGCAGTTACACGCGACAGGCAGGTTCACCCCTCCACTTT
abundance: NA; d_gene: TRBD1; j_gene: TRBJ2-2; v_gene: TRBV5-1; CDR3aa: CASSLPGQGANTGELFF; CDR3nt: TGCGCCAGCAGCCTTCCGGGACAGGGGGCGAACACCGGGGAGCTGTTTTTT
abundance: NA; d_gene: NA; j_gene: TRBJ2-7; v_gene: TRBV12-3/TRBV12-4; CDR3aa: CASSLHGYEQYF; CDR3nt: TGTGCCAGCAGTTTACACGGTTACGAGCAGTACTTC
abundance: NA; d_gene: NA; j_gene: TRBJ1-1; v_gene: TRBV18; CDR3aa: CASSPPGASNTEAFF; CDR3nt: TGTGCCAGCTCACCACCGGGGGCCTCGAACACTGAAGCTTTCTTT
abundance: NA; d_gene: TRBD2; j_gene: TRBJ2-7; v_gene: TRBV3-1/TRBV3-2; CDR3aa: CASSLTSGGSEQYF; CDR3nt: TGTGCCAGCAGCCTTACTAGCGGGGGGAGTGAGCAGTACTTC